The rows below give T cell receptor beta chains drawn from one sample of a study of CD8 T cells in Susac syndrome. A single record per CDR3 protein comes from TCRdb applying MiXCR to the immunoSEQ multiplex PCR reads. In the table there are about 300,000 distinct CDR3 sequences, 92% of which are singletons. What was sequenced was CD4+ T cells from PBMCs. These receptors were taken from a human donor with multiple sclerosis. The CDR3 runs from the conserved cysteine through the conserved F or W. Each record gives: V gene, J gene, clone size, D gene, CDR3 DNA, CDR3 protein. The D gene is left open where the match is weak. Not every row has a clone size; where given, it reads once, few, many or a size class.

TRBV5-6	TRBJ2-1	.	.	TGTGCCAGCAGCCCCGGGATATTCAATGAGCAGTTCTTC	CASSPGIFNEQFF
TRBV7-9	TRBJ2-1	.	.	TGTGCCAGCAGCCCGATACGCGGGAAGACCTACAATGAGCAGTTCTTC	CASSPIRGKTYNEQFF
TRBV2	TRBJ1-2	.	TRBD1	TGTGCCAGCGGGACAGGATGGCTCGACTATGGCTACACCTTC	CASGTGWLDYGYTF
TRBV7-3	TRBJ2-7	.	.	TGTGCCAGCAGCTTAACTGTCGGTCCAGGCGAGCAGTACTTC	CASSLTVGPGEQYF
TRBV7-2	TRBJ2-1	.	TRBD2	TGTGCCAGCAGCTTAGCGAAGCGGGAAAAACAGTTCTTC	CASSLAKREKQFF
TRBV7-9	TRBJ2-3	.	TRBD2	TGTGCCAGCAGATACACTAGCGGGGGACCTGCTCGGGTAGATACGCAGTATTTT	CASRYTSGGPARVDTQYF
TRBV29-1	TRBJ2-5	.	.	TGCAGCGTTGTAGGCCGGGTCGGAGAGACCCAGTACTTC	CSVVGRVGETQYF
TRBV3-1	TRBJ1-2	few	.	TGTGCCAGCAGCCAAGGGATATATGGCTACACCTTC	CASSQGIYGYTF
TRBV2	TRBJ2-1	few	TRBD2	TGTGCCAGCACCAAGGCGGGACTAGCGGGAGATGAGCAGTTCTTC	CASTKAGLAGDEQFF
TRBV27	TRBJ2-7	once	.	TGTGCCACCGCTCGCACAGGGCTGAGAGGGAGGAGGATCACCTACGAGCAGTACTTC	CATARTGLRGRRITYEQYF
TRBV5-1	TRBJ2-1	.	.	TGCGCCAGCAGTCGGACAGGAGGGGATGAGCAGTTCTTC	CASSRTGGDEQFF
TRBV3-1	TRBJ1-2	.	.	TGTGCCAGCAGCAAGGACAGTAGCTATGGCTACACCTTC	CASSKDSSYGYTF